This T cell receptor beta chain comes out of a study of T cells in Graves' hyperthyroidism and ophthalmopathy. For ophthalmopathy patients, the Clinical Activity Score was at least 3 and the NOSPECS grade at least 4; duration was under 3 months. The diagnostic basis comprised clinical symptoms, serum thyroxine and TRAb, thyroid ultrasound and orbital computed tomography. RNA transcripts gave rise to amplified TCR beta CDR3 regions. The HTBI set primed first-round TCR CDR3 RT-PCR. Via MiXCR, TCRdb re-called the multiplex PCR reads, giving one row per CDR3 protein. The sample lists some 350,000 distinct CDR3 sequences; approximately 14% were seen once. The CDR3 totals 14 residues. Losses at the gene ends were 6 bases for V and 7 bases for J; bases not matched to a gene: 9. The V gene's germline CDR1 is SNHLY and CDR2 FYNNEI.

The clonotype was recovered from a woman aged 55-69 years with Graves' ophthalmopathy. The sequenced material came from blood. The chain uses TRBV2 and TRBJ2-5, with 9 bases lining up with TRBD1. The CDR3 DNA is TGTGCCAGCAGAGACTACAGGGGGCGCGGGACCCAGTACTTC. This gives the protein CASRDYRGRGTQYF.